This T cell receptor beta chain derives from a study of vaccination and CD4 T cells after COVID-19. With the Oncomine TCR Beta short-read assay, DNA from cultured CD4+ T cells was sequenced. A single record per CDR3 protein comes from TCRdb applying MiXCR to the PCR reads. The data hold about 4,400 distinct CDR3 sequences, with 21% observed a single time. The V end lost 8 bases, the J end lost 6 bases, and 16 bases lay between the germline ends. This CDR3 region has 13 residues. The V gene's germline CDR1 is SGHVS and CDR2 FQNEAQ. The treatment denotes: roughly ten-day PBMC culture with coronavirus spike peptide pools or control peptides (ViraFEST assay). This clonotype has a handful of counts. Its specificity is not known.

The TCR was taken from a human donor who had recovered from COVID-19. The gene calls are TRBV7-8 and TRBJ1-2, with D maybe TRBD1 (5 bases). Sample: CD4+ T cells from blood, cultured in vitro. The CDR3 nucleotides read TGTGCCAGCTCCGCTTGGGGGGGGGATGGCTACACCTTC. This sequence encodes CASSAWGGDGYTF.